This T cell receptor (beta chain) was captured in a study of blood T cells in healthy people across ages. With a J-beta primer mix and a sample-barcoded 5' primer, a second PCR ran 7 to 11 cycles. TCRdb independently ran MiXCR on the 5' RACE reads; one entry per CDR3 protein. The data contain some 710,000 distinct CDR3 sequences, about half of them singletons. Comments on this clonotype: The CDR3 ends on some other residue instead of the conserved phenylalanine or tryptophan, so this is likely a read error.

This CDR3 has 14 amino acids. V was shortened by 1 base and J by 4 bases, with 8 bases between the two germline ends. The germline CDR1 and CDR2 sequences are SGHAT and FQDESV (reference sequence). V and J are TRBV11-1 and TRBJ2-1; no clear D gene. Sample: blood. This clonotype was sampled from a man aged 80 or over in good health. The CDR3 DNA reads TGTGCCAGCAGCTTAGTCGCCCCTTACAATGAGCAGTTCGTC. This sequence encodes CASSLVAPYNEQFV.